The 13 T cell receptor beta chains given below trace back to one sample, sequenced in a study of blood T cell repertoires in COVID-19. Repertoires were generated with immunoSEQ multiplex PCR, while TCRdb's copy carries only in-frame clones and drops some. The repertoire holds roughly 390,000 clones, with more than 70% as singletons. The specimen was peripheral blood. These receptors all stem from a woman aged 25 to 45 with COVID-19, enrolled during active disease.

V usage is TRBV3-1 (or the pseudogene TRBV3-2) and J usage is TRBJ2-7, with D maybe TRBD2 (5 bases). Germline CDR1 and CDR2: LGHDT and YNNKEL (reference sequence). V lost 1 base and J 4 bases, leaving 14 bases between the germline ends. The CDR3 totals 15 residues. CDR3: CASSQGSGRNYEQYF. The DNA of the CDR3 is TGTGCCAGCAGCCAAGGGTCGGGAAGAAATTACGAGCAGTACTTC.

As for this clone: The same CDR3 can be traced to other DNA sequences in this sample. The genes are TRBV19 and TRBJ2-6; no firm D call. With 3 bases removed from V and 0 bases from J, the gap between germline ends came to 3 bases. Germline loops: CDR1 LNHDA, CDR2 SQIVND (reference sequence). This CDR3 spans 14 amino acids. The chain's CDR3 is CASSILSGANVLTF. The CDR3 DNA is TGTGCCAGTAGTATCCTCTCTGGGGCCAACGTCCTGACTTTC.

The gene calls are TRBV2 and TRBJ2-7, with D possibly matching TRBD2 (7 bases). The CDR3 is 13 amino acids. The V end was cut by 8 bases, the J end by 3 bases, with 14 bases between. Germline-derived CDR1 and CDR2 are SNHLY and FYNNEI. The CDR3 bases are TGTGCCAGCGGAAGGGGGGGTCTCTACGAGCAGTACTTC. Its translation: CASGRGGLYEQYF.

This chain connects TRBV6-2 or TRBV6-3 to TRBJ2-1; D is undetermined. Germline V lookup: CDR1 MNHEY, CDR2 SVGEGT. CDR3 length: 12 residues. Trimming removed 6 bases from V and 7 bases from J, with 10 bases in between. The CDR3 spells CASSQTWNEQFF. CDR3 sequence (DNA): TGTGCCAGCAGCCAAACATGGAATGAGCAGTTCTTC.

The V gene is TRBV6-6, the J gene TRBJ1-2; TRBD1 agrees at 7 bases. Germline V CDR1 and CDR2: MNHNY, SVGAGI (reference sequence). This CDR3 spans 13 amino acids. After removal of 5 bases from V and 8 bases from J, the junction contained 8 bases not matched to a gene. The CDR3 is CASSTSGTEGYTF. The CDR3 bases are TGTGCCAGCAGTACTTCCGGGACAGAGGGCTACACCTTC.

The chain has TRBV11-2 and TRBJ2-2, with TRBD2 identical over 8 bases. The CDR3 spans 14 residues. V lost 2 bases to trimming and J lost 6 bases; unmatched junction nucleotides: 2. The germline V gene encodes CDR1 SGHAT and CDR2 FQNNGV. This CDR3 reads CASSLTSGPGELFF. CDR3 sequence (DNA): TGTGCCAGCAGCTTAACTAGCGGTCCCGGGGAGCTGTTTTTT.

The rearrangement joins TRBV19 to TRBJ1-4; D is perhaps TRBD1 (5 bases). V was pared by 4 bases and J by 4 bases, with 16 bases between. This CDR3 comprises 16 residues. Germline CDR1 reads LNHDA; CDR2 reads SQIVND (reference sequence). The DNA for the CDR3 is TGTGCCAGTAGTACACCCGGGACTCCGGATAATGAAAAACTGTTTTTT. It encodes CASSTPGTPDNEKLFF.

This chain joins TRBV10-3 and TRBJ2-1, with 8 bases fitting TRBD2. The V gene end was trimmed by 10 bases and the J gene end by 0 bases; junction bases not matched to a gene: 8. CDR3 size: 15 residues. The germline V gene has CDR1 ENHRY and CDR2 SYGVKD. The CDR3 sequence is CATQTSGSSYNEQFF. The CDR3 DNA is TGTGCCACCCAGACGAGCGGGAGCTCCTACAATGAGCAGTTCTTC.

The chain links TRBV5-1 to TRBJ2-3, with D maybe TRBD2 (5 bases). Trimming cost V 4 bases and J 2 bases, with 8 bases left between them. Germline V lookup: CDR1 SGHRS, CDR2 YFSETQ. The CDR3 consists of 13 residues. This CDR3 reads CASSRTFTDTQYF. CDR3 DNA sequence: TGCGCCAGCAGCCGGACTTTCACAGATACGCAGTATTTT.

The V gene is TRBV30, the J gene TRBJ1-3, with D possibly matching TRBD1 (6 bases). Trimming stripped 5 bases from V and 0 bases from J, with 11 bases between. The CDR3 spans 14 residues. CDR1 and CDR2 from the germline V gene are GTSNPN and SVGIG (reference sequence). The CDR3 DNA sequence: TGTGCCTGGCAAACGACAGGCTCTGGAAACACCATATATTTT. It specifies CAWQTTGSGNTIYF.

A few counts support this clone. This rearrangement joins TRBV5-6 to TRBJ1-6; D ambiguous. The CDR3 runs to 13 residues. Trimming shortened V by 0 bases and J by 16 bases, and 14 bases separated the two germline ends. CDR1 is SGHDT and CDR2 is YYEEEE in the germline V gene. The CDR3 spells CASSLGSSSALHF. The DNA of the CDR3 is TGTGCCAGCAGCTTGGGGTCATCTTCAGCGCTCCACTTT.

This chain uses TRBV9 with TRBJ2-3; D unresolved. Germline V gene data show CDR1 as SGDLS and CDR2 as YYNGEE. The CDR3 is 15 residues long. Trimming cost V 2 bases and J 2 bases, with 12 bases left between them. CDR3 amino acids: CASSVDDTFTDTQYF. CDR3 DNA sequence: TGTGCCAGCAGCGTTGATGACACATTCACAGATACGCAGTATTTT.

The rearrangement joins TRBV6-1 to TRBJ2-2, with a possible D match to TRBD2 (6 bases). Germline CDR1 reads MNHNS; CDR2 reads SASEGT. V was pared by 3 bases and J by 5 bases, with 10 bases between. CDR3 length: 14 residues. DNA of the CDR3: TGTGCCAGCAGTGATGCCCTAGCGACCGGGGAGCTGTTTTTT. Amino acids: CASSDALATGELFF.